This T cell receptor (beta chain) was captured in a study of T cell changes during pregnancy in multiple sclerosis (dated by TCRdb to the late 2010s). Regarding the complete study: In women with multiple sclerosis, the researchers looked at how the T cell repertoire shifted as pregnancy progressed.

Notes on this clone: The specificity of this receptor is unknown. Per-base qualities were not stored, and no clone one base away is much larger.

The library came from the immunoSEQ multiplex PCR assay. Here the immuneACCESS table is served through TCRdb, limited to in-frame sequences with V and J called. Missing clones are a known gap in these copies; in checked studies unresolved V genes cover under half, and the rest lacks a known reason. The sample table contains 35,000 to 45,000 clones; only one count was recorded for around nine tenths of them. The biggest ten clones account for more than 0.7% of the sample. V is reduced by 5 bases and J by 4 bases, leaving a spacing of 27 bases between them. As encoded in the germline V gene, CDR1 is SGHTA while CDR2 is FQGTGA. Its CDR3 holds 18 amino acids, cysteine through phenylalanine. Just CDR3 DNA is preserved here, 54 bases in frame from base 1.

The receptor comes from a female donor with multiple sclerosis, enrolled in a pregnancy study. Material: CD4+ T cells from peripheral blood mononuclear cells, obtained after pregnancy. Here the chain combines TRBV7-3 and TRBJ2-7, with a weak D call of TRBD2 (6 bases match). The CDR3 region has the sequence CASSPRGTPYISLYEQYF. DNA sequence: TGTGCCAGCAGCCCCCGAGGGACTCCTTATATCTCTCTGTACGAGCAGTACTTC.